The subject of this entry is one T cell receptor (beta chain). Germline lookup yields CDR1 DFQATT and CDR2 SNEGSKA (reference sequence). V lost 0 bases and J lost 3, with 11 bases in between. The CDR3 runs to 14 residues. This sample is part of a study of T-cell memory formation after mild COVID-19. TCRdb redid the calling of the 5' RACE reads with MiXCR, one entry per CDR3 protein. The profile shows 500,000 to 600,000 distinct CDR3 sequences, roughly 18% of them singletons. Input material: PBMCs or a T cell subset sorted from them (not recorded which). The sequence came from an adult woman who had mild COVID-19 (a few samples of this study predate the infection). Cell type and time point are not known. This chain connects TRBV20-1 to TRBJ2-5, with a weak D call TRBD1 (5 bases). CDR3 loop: CSARDQGVEETQYF. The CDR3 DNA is TGCAGTGCTAGAGATCAAGGGGTAGAAGAGACCCAGTACTTC.